The next 30 T cell receptor beta chains were all read from a single sample in a study of control samples from healthy donors and cancer patients. The method was immunoSEQ multiplex PCR; TCRdb's version includes in-frame clones alone and lacks a portion of them. Of around 96,000 clones listed, approximately 93% are singletons. Sequenced: blood. These receptors all come from a man between 18 and 29 years old in good health.

The V and J genes are TRBV5-1 and TRBJ1-4, with 10 bases that match TRBD1. V shed 2 bases and J 8 bases; nucleotides not matched to a gene: 6. Germline V gives CDR1 SGHRS, CDR2 YFSETQ. The CDR3 is 15 residues long. For the CDR3, the DNA is TGCGCCAGCAGCTTCACCGGGACAGGGGTCGAAAAACTGTTTTTT. Residues: CASSFTGTGVEKLFF.

The rearrangement links TRBV27 to TRBJ1-2; D gene uncertain. Trimming cost V 6 bases and J 1 base, with 15 bases left between them. This CDR3 spans 15 amino acids. Germline V gene sequence: CDR1 MNHEY, CDR2 SMNVEV (reference sequence). The CDR3 DNA is TGTGCCAGCAGGCCAGGTTCGGATTTTAACTATGGCTACACCTTC. Its translation is CASRPGSDFNYGYTF.

The chain employs TRBV6-5 and TRBJ1-1, with no clear D. Deletions cut 8 bases from V and 0 bases from J, with 13 bases between. The CDR3 is 14 residues long. Germline V gives CDR1 MNHEY, CDR2 SVGAGI. This chain's CDR3 is CASERLGMNTEAFF. CDR3 coding DNA: TGTGCCAGCGAAAGGCTGGGGATGAACACTGAAGCTTTCTTT.

J is TRBJ2-5 and V is TRBV29-1, with D possibly TRBD2 on 5 matching bases. The CDR3 sequence is 14 residues long. Trimming stripped 5 bases from V and 1 base from J, with 14 bases between. From germline, CDR1 is SQVTM and CDR2 ANQGSEA. The chain's CDR3 is CSVQSVGSQETQYF. The CDR3 DNA sequence: TGCAGCGTTCAGTCGGTAGGGAGCCAAGAGACCCAGTACTTC.

The chain employs TRBV7-8 and TRBJ2-1; TRBD2 might be the D (6 bases). The V end was cut by 7 bases, the J end by 3 bases, with 7 bases between. The CDR3 is 12 residues long. The germline gives CDR1 SGHVS, CDR2 FQNEAQ. CDR3 loop: CASTGVYNEQFF. The CDR3 DNA sequence: TGTGCCAGCACGGGGGTCTACAATGAGCAGTTCTTC.

This chain joins TRBV13 and TRBJ1-4, with a possible D match to TRBD1 (6 bases). Per the germline V gene, CDR1 is PRHDT and CDR2 is FYEKMQ (reference sequence). This CDR3 region has 15 residues. V was trimmed by 5 bases and J by 8 bases, leaving 18 bases between them. CDR3 in DNA: TGTGCCAGCAGCCCTCGAGTCGGGGGGGCAGAAAAACTGTTTTTT. Its protein is CASSPRVGGAEKLFF.

The chain employs TRBV19 and TRBJ1-1; 10 bases fit TRBD1. V shed 1 base and J 5 bases; nucleotides not matched to a gene: 7. Germline V gene lookup returns CDR1 LNHDA and CDR2 SQIVND (reference sequence). The CDR3 runs 16 residues. The CDR3 DNA reads as TGTGCCAGTAGTATAGGGTGGACAGGGGGGACGACTGAAGCTTTCTTT. Translating it yields CASSIGWTGGTTEAFF.

The genes are TRBV19 and TRBJ1-4, with TRBD1 matching over 9 bases. With 10 bases clipped from V and 10 bases from J, the junction kept 13 bases outside the gene matches. The CDR3 has 14 residues. The germline V gene encodes CDR1 LNHDA and CDR2 SQIVND (reference sequence). CDR3 nucleotide sequence: TGTGCCACTGCACACAGGACAGGGGACGGAAAACTGTTTTTT. It yields the protein CATAHRTGDGKLFF.

V gene TRBV20-1 combines with J gene TRBJ2-5; D not certain. V dropped 3 bases and J dropped 5 bases, with 10 bases sitting between them. The V gene's germline CDR1 is DFQATT and CDR2 SNEGSKA (reference sequence). This CDR3 is built from 12 residues. CDR3 residues: CSASWSWETQYF. CDR3 DNA sequence: TGCAGTGCTAGTTGGTCGTGGGAGACCCAGTACTTC.

This sequence joins TRBV5-4 and TRBJ2-5, with D perhaps TRBD1 (7 bases). Germline V gives CDR1 SGHNT, CDR2 YYREEE (reference sequence). Trimming removed 6 bases at V and 7 bases at J, with 19 bases between. CDR3 length: 14 residues. The CDR3 sequence: CASNIQGGGGTQYF. The CDR3, as DNA: TGTGCCAGCAACATCCAGGGGGGCGGTGGGACCCAGTACTTC. Drawing the rest from reference TRBV5-4 and TRBJ2-5, the complete variable domain is ETGVTQSPTHLIKTRGQQVTLRCSSQSGHNTVSWYQQALGQGPQFIFQYYREEENGRGNFPPRFSGLQFPNYSSELNVNALELDDSALYLCASNIQGGGGTQYFGPGTRLLVL.

The chain uses TRBV10-1 and TRBJ1-6; weak D call: TRBD1 (5 bases). Germline V gene sequence: CDR1 WNHNN, CDR2 SYGVQD (reference sequence). The germline V and J ends were trimmed by 3 bases and 8 bases, with 11 bases remaining between them. The CDR3 extends over 14 amino acids. This CDR3 reads CASSEFGRDSPLHF. CDR3 sequence (DNA): TGCGCCAGCAGTGAATTCGGCAGGGATTCACCCCTCCACTTT.

This chain links TRBV19 with TRBJ2-2; 7 nucleotides align to TRBD1. Germline CDR1 and CDR2: LNHDA and SQIVND (reference sequence). J gave up 7 bases and V 5 bases, and 10 bases lay outside the gene matches. The CDR3 is 15 residues long. The CDR3 region is CASSPTDRVSGELFF. In DNA form, the CDR3 reads TGTGCCAGTAGTCCGACAGACAGGGTCAGCGGGGAGCTGTTTTTT. The variable domain in full, completed from reference TRBV19 and TRBJ2-2, reads DGGITQSPKYLFRKEGQNVTLSCEQNLNHDAMYWYRQDPGQGLRLIYYSQIVNDFQKGDIAEGYSVSREKKESFPLTVTSAQKNPTAFYLCASSPTDRVSGELFFGEGSRLTVL.

This clone was found a few times. V gene TRBV7-9 combines with J gene TRBJ1-2, with D unclear. The CDR3 is 17 residues long. V shed 5 bases and J shed 0 bases, with 19 bases lying between them. In germline, CDR1 is SEHNR, CDR2 FQNEAQ (reference sequence). The CDR3 loop is CASSKRSSAVANYGYTF. DNA for the CDR3: TGTGCCAGCAGCAAAAGGAGTTCAGCCGTAGCTAACTATGGCTACACCTTC.

The J gene is TRBJ1-1, the V gene TRBV18; D remains unclear. V gave up 4 bases and J gave up 1 base, with 10 bases separating them. CDR3 length equals 14 residues. CDR1 and CDR2 (germline): KGHSH, LQKENI. CDR3 bases: TGTGCCAGCTCACAGGGAATGGGGAACACTGAAGCTTTCTTT. It codes for CASSQGMGNTEAFF.

This sequence joins TRBV19 and TRBJ1-1, with D unclear. Per germline, CDR1 LNHDA and CDR2 SQIVND (reference sequence). This CDR3 contains 14 residues. V was shortened by 3 bases and J by 1 base, with 9 bases between the two germline ends. The CDR3 loop reads CASSIRWGNTEAFF. DNA of the CDR3: TGTGCCAGTAGTATTAGATGGGGGAACACTGAAGCTTTCTTT.

The chain is built from TRBV20-1 and TRBJ2-7, with 12 bases aligning to TRBD2. Per the germline V gene, CDR1 is DFQATT and CDR2 is SNEGSKA (reference sequence). Germline trimming cut 3 bases from V and 0 bases from J; bases unmatched to any gene: 6. The CDR3 loop spans 16 amino acids. The CDR3 is CSASWTSGESSYEQYF. CDR3 coding DNA: TGCAGTGCTAGTTGGACTAGCGGGGAGAGCTCCTACGAGCAGTACTTC.

This chain connects TRBV18 to TRBJ1-1; no definite D call. The CDR3 runs 14 residues. Germline V CDR1 and CDR2: KGHSH, LQKENI. V was trimmed by 1 base and J by 7 bases, leaving 13 bases between them. CDR3 region: CASSPLLDGSEAFF. The CDR3, as DNA: TGTGCCAGCTCACCACTCCTCGATGGAAGTGAAGCTTTCTTT.

This chain joins TRBV27 and TRBJ2-2, with 9 bases aligning to TRBD1. V was clipped by 2 bases and J by 5 bases; unmatched bases: 6. The CDR3 loop spans 16 amino acids. CDR1 is MNHEY, CDR2 SMNVEV, per germline (reference sequence). The CDR3 spells CASSLRTGVPTGELFF. In DNA, the CDR3 is TGTGCCAGCAGTTTAAGGACAGGGGTCCCAACCGGGGAGCTGTTTTTT.

The chain is built from TRBV11-2 and TRBJ2-2; TRBD2 matches at 10 bases. V lost 3 bases to trimming and J lost 4 bases; unmatched junction nucleotides: 11. The germline V gene encodes CDR1 SGHAT and CDR2 FQNNGV. There are 18 residues in the CDR3. The CDR3 region is CASSFSSSSGGPTGELFF. The CDR3 DNA reads TGTGCCAGCAGCTTTTCTTCGTCTAGCGGGGGACCCACCGGGGAGCTGTTTTTT.

A few counts support this clone. The CDR3 sequence is CASSYQAELTDTQYF. In DNA form, the CDR3 reads TGTGCCAGCAGTTATCAAGCGGAACTCACAGATACGCAGTATTTT. The chain employs TRBV6-5 and TRBJ2-3, with a weak D call TRBD2 (5 bases). V was shortened by 3 bases and J by 2 bases, with 12 bases between the two germline ends. The CDR3 is 15 residues long. Germline loops: CDR1 MNHEY, CDR2 SVGAGI.

The chain has TRBV28 and TRBJ2-1; no firm D call. This CDR3 comprises 13 residues. V was clipped by 5 bases and J by 4 bases, with 9 bases between them. Germline lookup yields CDR1 MDHEN and CDR2 SYDVKM. This CDR3 reads CASSPGPYNEQFF. CDR3 in DNA: TGTGCCAGCAGTCCCGGACCTTACAATGAGCAGTTCTTC.

The chain recombines TRBV27 with TRBJ1-5; 7 nucleotides line up with TRBD1. Germline V gene data show CDR1 as MNHEY and CDR2 as SMNVEV (reference sequence). V lost 3 bases, J lost 4 bases, and 3 bases stayed unmatched. The CDR3 consists of 14 residues. CDR3: CASSFGTANQPQHF. The DNA of the CDR3 is TGTGCCAGCAGTTTCGGGACAGCAAATCAGCCCCAGCATTTT.

J is TRBJ1-2 and V is TRBV4-2, with TRBD1 matching over 9 bases. The V gene's germline CDR1 is LGHNA and CDR2 YNFKEQ. CDR3 length equals 14 residues. Trimming took 2 bases from V and 6 from J; bases not matched to a gene: 4. CDR3 nucleotides: TGTGCCAGCAGCCAACCTCGGGACAGGGATGGCTACACCTTC. Translating it yields CASSQPRDRDGYTF.

CDR3 residues: CASSARRERSSAFF. The CDR3, as DNA: TGTGCCAGCAGCGCCCGGAGGGAGCGGTCGAGCGCTTTCTTT. V gene TRBV27 combines with J gene TRBJ1-1; D is ambiguous. The CDR3 totals 14 residues. Germline V gives CDR1 MNHEY, CDR2 SMNVEV (reference sequence). The V gene lost 6 bases and the J gene lost 11 bases, with 22 bases spanning the gap.

The rearrangement joins TRBV6-5 to TRBJ1-1; TRBD1 agrees at 7 bases. Germline V gene sequence: CDR1 MNHEY, CDR2 SVGAGI. The CDR3 has 12 amino acids. Unmatched junction bases numbered 6, after V lost 8 bases and J lost 6 bases. CDR3: CASSSGGPEAFF. The CDR3 coding sequence is TGTGCCAGCTCCTCAGGGGGTCCTGAAGCTTTCTTT.

The V gene is TRBV7-2, the J gene TRBJ1-6, with D possibly being TRBD1 (5 bases). The CDR3 length is 14 residues. V lost 4 bases and J lost 9, with 13 bases in between. CDR1 and CDR2 (germline): SGHTA, FQGNSA. Here the CDR3 DNA reads TGTGCCAGCAGCTACGGGACCCCTGGTTCACCCCTCCACTTT. It encodes CASSYGTPGSPLHF.

V is TRBV5-1 and J is TRBJ1-1; D is unresolved. Trimming stripped 3 bases from V and 2 bases from J, with 8 bases between. The CDR3 totals 13 residues. From germline, CDR1 is SGHRS and CDR2 YFSETQ. Here the CDR3 reads CASSSPLNTEAFF. The DNA of the CDR3 is TGCGCCAGCAGCTCCCCCTTAAACACTGAAGCTTTCTTT.

This clone has at least ten counts. The chain couples TRBV6-2 or TRBV6-3 to TRBJ2-3; unclear D gene. CDR3 size: 13 residues. Germline V CDR1 and CDR2: MNHEY, SVGEGT. V lost 0 bases to trimming and J lost 2 bases, with 3 bases between them. CDR3 DNA: TGTGCCAGCAGTTACTCGACCACAGATACGCAGTATTTT. Protein: CASSYSTTDTQYF.

Here the CDR3 DNA reads TGTGCCAGCAGCTTAGGACAGGGATTGGTGAACACTGAAGCTTTCTTT. Amino acid sequence: CASSLGQGLVNTEAFF. This chain joins TRBV7-8 and TRBJ1-1, with 7 bases fitting TRBD1. Germline lookup yields CDR1 SGHVS and CDR2 FQNEAQ. The CDR3 runs 16 residues. V dropped 1 base and J dropped 0; count of bases not matched to a gene: 5.

The chain joins TRBV30 to TRBJ1-6; D gene unclear. This CDR3 contains 14 residues. The germline V gene encodes CDR1 GTSNPN and CDR2 SVGIG (reference sequence). The germline V and J ends were trimmed by 0 bases and 8 bases, with 11 bases remaining between them. CDR3 nucleotide sequence: TGTGCCTGGAGTGTAAGAGGGTACGATTCACCCCTCCACTTT. Translation: CAWSVRGYDSPLHF.